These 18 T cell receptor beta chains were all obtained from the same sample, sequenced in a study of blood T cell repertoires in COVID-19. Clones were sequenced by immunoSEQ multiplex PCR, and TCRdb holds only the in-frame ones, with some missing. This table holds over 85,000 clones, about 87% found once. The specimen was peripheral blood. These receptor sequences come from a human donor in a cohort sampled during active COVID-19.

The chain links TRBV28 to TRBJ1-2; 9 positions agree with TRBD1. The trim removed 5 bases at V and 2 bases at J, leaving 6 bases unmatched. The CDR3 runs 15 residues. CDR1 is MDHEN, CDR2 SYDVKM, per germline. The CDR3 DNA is TGTGCCAGCAGTCCGGGACAGGGTAGAAACTATGGCTACACCTTC. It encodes CASSPGQGRNYGYTF.

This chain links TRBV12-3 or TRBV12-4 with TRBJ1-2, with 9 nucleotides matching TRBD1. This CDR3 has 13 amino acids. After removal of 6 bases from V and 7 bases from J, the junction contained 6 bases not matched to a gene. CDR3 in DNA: TGTGCCAGCAGCCGCGGGGGACAGGGTGGCTACACCTTC. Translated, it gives CASSRGGQGGYTF.

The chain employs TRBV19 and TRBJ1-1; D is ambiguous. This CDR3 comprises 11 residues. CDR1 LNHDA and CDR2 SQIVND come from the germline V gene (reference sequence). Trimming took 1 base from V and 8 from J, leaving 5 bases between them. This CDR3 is CASSIGEEAFF. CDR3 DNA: TGTGCCAGTAGTATAGGGGAGGAAGCTTTCTTT.

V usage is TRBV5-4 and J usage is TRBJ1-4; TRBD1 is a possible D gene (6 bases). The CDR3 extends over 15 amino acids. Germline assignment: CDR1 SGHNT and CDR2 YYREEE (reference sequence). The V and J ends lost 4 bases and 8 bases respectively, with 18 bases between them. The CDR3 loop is CASSLTTGRSEKLFF. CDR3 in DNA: TGTGCCAGCAGCCTTACTACAGGGCGGTCAGAAAAACTGTTTTTT.

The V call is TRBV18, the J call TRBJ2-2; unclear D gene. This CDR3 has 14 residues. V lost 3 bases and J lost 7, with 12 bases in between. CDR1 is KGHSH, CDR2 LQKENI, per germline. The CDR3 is CASSPRLFDGELFF. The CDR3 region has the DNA TGTGCCAGCTCACCGAGACTTTTTGACGGGGAGCTGTTTTTT.

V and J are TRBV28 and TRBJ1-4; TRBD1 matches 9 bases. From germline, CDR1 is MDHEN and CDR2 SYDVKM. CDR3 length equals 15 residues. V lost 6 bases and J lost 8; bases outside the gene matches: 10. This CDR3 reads CASSGTGSIREKLFF. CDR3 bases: TGTGCCAGCAGCGGGACAGGGAGCATTCGGGAAAAACTGTTTTTT.

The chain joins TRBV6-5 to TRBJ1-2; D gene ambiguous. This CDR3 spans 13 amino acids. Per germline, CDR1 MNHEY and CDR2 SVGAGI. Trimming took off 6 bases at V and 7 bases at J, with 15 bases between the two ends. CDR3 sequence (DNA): TGTGCCAGCAGCTCGACATCTATGGCTGGCTACACCTTC. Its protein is CASSSTSMAGYTF.

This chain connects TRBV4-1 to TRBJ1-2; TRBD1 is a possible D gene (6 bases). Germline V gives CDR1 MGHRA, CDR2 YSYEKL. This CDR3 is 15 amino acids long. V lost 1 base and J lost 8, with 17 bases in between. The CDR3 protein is CASSQVGGLLDGYTF. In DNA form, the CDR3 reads TGCGCCAGCAGCCAAGTGGGGGGGCTGCTCGACGGCTACACCTTC.

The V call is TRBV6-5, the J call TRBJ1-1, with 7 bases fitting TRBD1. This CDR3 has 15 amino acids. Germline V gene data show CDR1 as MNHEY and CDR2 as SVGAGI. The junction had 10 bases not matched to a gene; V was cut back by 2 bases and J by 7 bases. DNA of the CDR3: TGTGCCAGCAGTTACCTAACAGGGGCCCCCGGTGAAGCTTTCTTT. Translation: CASSYLTGAPGEAFF.

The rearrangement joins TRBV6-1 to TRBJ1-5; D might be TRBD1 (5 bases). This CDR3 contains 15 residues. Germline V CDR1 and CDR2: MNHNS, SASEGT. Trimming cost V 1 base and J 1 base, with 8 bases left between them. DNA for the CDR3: TGTGCCAGCAGTGAAGGATCAGGGAGCAATCAGCCCCAGCATTTT. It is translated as CASSEGSGSNQPQHF.

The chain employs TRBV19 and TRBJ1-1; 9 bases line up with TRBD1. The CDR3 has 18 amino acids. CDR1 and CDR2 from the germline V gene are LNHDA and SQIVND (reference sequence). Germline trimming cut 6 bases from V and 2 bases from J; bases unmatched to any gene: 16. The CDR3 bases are TGTGCCAGTAGAACCCGCCAAACAGGGGGCAGGCATAACACTGAAGCTTTCTTT. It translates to CASRTRQTGGRHNTEAFF.

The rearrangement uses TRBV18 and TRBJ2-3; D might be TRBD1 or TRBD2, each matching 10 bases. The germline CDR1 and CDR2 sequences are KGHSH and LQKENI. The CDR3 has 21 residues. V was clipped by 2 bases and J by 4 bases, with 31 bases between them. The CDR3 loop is CASSPTPRTGGLAGVSDTQYF. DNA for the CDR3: TGTGCCAGCTCACCAACCCCCCGGACAGGGGGTCTAGCGGGAGTGTCAGATACGCAGTATTTT. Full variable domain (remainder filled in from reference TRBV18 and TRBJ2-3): NAGVMQNPRHLVRRRGQEARLRCSPMKGHSHVYWYRQLPEEGLKFMVYLQKENIIDESGMPKERFSAEFPKEGPSILRIQQVVRGDSAAYFCASSPTPRTGGLAGVSDTQYFGPGTRLTVL.

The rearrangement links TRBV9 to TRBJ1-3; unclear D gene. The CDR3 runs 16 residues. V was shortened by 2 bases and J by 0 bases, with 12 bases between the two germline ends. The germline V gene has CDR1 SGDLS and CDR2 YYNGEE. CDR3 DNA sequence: TGTGCCAGCAGCGTTGGCCGCGGAGACTCTGGAAACACCATATATTTT. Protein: CASSVGRGDSGNTIYF.

The CDR3 nucleotides are TGCGCCAGCAGCCCACTAGCGATTAACGTAGGCACAGATACGCAGTATTTT. This encodes CASSPLAINVGTDTQYF. V is TRBV5-1 and J is TRBJ2-3; 7 nucleotides agree with TRBD2. Germline V gene sequence: CDR1 SGHRS, CDR2 YFSETQ. CDR3 length equals 17 residues. Trimming took 4 bases from V and 1 from J; bases not matched to a gene: 12.

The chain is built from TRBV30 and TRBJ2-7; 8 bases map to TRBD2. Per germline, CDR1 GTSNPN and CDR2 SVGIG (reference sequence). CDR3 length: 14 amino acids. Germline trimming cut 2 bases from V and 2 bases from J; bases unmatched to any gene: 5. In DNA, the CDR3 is TGTGCCTGGAGTCCGGGGCGGGGGGCCTACGAGCAGTACTTC. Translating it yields CAWSPGRGAYEQYF. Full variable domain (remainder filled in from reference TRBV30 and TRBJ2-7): SQTIHQWPATLVQPVGSPLSLECTVEGTSNPNLYWYRQAAGRGLQLLFYSVGIGQISSEVPQNLSASRPQDRQFILSSKKLLLSDSGFYLCAWSPGRGAYEQYFGPGTRLTVT.

The CDR3: CASAPGPEQFF. The CDR3 nucleotides are TGTGCCAGCGCCCCAGGGCCCGAGCAGTTCTTC. The chain joins TRBV2 to TRBJ2-1, with TRBD1 as a possible D gene (5 bases). The CDR3 is 11 amino acids. Germline values: CDR1 SNHLY, CDR2 FYNNEI. Trimming removed 8 bases at V and 10 bases at J, with 12 bases between.

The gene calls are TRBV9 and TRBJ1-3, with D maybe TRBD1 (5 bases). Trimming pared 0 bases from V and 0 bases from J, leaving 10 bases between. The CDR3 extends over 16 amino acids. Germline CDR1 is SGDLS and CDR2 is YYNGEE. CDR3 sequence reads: CASSVEGSRSGNTIYF. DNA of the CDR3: TGTGCCAGCAGCGTAGAGGGGTCTCGCTCTGGAAACACCATATATTTT. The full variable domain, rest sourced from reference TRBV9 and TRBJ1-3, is DSGVTQTPKHLITATGQRVTLRCSPRSGDLSVYWYQQSLDQGLQFLIQYYNGEERAKGNILERFSAQQFPDLHSELNLSSLELGDSALYFCASSVEGSRSGNTIYFGEGSWLTVV.

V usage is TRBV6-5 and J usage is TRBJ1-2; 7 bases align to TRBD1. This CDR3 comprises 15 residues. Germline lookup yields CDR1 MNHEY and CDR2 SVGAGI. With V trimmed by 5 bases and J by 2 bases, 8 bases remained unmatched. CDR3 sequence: CASSPDSDRNYGYTF. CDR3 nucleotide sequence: TGTGCCAGCAGTCCCGACTCGGACAGGAACTATGGCTACACCTTC.